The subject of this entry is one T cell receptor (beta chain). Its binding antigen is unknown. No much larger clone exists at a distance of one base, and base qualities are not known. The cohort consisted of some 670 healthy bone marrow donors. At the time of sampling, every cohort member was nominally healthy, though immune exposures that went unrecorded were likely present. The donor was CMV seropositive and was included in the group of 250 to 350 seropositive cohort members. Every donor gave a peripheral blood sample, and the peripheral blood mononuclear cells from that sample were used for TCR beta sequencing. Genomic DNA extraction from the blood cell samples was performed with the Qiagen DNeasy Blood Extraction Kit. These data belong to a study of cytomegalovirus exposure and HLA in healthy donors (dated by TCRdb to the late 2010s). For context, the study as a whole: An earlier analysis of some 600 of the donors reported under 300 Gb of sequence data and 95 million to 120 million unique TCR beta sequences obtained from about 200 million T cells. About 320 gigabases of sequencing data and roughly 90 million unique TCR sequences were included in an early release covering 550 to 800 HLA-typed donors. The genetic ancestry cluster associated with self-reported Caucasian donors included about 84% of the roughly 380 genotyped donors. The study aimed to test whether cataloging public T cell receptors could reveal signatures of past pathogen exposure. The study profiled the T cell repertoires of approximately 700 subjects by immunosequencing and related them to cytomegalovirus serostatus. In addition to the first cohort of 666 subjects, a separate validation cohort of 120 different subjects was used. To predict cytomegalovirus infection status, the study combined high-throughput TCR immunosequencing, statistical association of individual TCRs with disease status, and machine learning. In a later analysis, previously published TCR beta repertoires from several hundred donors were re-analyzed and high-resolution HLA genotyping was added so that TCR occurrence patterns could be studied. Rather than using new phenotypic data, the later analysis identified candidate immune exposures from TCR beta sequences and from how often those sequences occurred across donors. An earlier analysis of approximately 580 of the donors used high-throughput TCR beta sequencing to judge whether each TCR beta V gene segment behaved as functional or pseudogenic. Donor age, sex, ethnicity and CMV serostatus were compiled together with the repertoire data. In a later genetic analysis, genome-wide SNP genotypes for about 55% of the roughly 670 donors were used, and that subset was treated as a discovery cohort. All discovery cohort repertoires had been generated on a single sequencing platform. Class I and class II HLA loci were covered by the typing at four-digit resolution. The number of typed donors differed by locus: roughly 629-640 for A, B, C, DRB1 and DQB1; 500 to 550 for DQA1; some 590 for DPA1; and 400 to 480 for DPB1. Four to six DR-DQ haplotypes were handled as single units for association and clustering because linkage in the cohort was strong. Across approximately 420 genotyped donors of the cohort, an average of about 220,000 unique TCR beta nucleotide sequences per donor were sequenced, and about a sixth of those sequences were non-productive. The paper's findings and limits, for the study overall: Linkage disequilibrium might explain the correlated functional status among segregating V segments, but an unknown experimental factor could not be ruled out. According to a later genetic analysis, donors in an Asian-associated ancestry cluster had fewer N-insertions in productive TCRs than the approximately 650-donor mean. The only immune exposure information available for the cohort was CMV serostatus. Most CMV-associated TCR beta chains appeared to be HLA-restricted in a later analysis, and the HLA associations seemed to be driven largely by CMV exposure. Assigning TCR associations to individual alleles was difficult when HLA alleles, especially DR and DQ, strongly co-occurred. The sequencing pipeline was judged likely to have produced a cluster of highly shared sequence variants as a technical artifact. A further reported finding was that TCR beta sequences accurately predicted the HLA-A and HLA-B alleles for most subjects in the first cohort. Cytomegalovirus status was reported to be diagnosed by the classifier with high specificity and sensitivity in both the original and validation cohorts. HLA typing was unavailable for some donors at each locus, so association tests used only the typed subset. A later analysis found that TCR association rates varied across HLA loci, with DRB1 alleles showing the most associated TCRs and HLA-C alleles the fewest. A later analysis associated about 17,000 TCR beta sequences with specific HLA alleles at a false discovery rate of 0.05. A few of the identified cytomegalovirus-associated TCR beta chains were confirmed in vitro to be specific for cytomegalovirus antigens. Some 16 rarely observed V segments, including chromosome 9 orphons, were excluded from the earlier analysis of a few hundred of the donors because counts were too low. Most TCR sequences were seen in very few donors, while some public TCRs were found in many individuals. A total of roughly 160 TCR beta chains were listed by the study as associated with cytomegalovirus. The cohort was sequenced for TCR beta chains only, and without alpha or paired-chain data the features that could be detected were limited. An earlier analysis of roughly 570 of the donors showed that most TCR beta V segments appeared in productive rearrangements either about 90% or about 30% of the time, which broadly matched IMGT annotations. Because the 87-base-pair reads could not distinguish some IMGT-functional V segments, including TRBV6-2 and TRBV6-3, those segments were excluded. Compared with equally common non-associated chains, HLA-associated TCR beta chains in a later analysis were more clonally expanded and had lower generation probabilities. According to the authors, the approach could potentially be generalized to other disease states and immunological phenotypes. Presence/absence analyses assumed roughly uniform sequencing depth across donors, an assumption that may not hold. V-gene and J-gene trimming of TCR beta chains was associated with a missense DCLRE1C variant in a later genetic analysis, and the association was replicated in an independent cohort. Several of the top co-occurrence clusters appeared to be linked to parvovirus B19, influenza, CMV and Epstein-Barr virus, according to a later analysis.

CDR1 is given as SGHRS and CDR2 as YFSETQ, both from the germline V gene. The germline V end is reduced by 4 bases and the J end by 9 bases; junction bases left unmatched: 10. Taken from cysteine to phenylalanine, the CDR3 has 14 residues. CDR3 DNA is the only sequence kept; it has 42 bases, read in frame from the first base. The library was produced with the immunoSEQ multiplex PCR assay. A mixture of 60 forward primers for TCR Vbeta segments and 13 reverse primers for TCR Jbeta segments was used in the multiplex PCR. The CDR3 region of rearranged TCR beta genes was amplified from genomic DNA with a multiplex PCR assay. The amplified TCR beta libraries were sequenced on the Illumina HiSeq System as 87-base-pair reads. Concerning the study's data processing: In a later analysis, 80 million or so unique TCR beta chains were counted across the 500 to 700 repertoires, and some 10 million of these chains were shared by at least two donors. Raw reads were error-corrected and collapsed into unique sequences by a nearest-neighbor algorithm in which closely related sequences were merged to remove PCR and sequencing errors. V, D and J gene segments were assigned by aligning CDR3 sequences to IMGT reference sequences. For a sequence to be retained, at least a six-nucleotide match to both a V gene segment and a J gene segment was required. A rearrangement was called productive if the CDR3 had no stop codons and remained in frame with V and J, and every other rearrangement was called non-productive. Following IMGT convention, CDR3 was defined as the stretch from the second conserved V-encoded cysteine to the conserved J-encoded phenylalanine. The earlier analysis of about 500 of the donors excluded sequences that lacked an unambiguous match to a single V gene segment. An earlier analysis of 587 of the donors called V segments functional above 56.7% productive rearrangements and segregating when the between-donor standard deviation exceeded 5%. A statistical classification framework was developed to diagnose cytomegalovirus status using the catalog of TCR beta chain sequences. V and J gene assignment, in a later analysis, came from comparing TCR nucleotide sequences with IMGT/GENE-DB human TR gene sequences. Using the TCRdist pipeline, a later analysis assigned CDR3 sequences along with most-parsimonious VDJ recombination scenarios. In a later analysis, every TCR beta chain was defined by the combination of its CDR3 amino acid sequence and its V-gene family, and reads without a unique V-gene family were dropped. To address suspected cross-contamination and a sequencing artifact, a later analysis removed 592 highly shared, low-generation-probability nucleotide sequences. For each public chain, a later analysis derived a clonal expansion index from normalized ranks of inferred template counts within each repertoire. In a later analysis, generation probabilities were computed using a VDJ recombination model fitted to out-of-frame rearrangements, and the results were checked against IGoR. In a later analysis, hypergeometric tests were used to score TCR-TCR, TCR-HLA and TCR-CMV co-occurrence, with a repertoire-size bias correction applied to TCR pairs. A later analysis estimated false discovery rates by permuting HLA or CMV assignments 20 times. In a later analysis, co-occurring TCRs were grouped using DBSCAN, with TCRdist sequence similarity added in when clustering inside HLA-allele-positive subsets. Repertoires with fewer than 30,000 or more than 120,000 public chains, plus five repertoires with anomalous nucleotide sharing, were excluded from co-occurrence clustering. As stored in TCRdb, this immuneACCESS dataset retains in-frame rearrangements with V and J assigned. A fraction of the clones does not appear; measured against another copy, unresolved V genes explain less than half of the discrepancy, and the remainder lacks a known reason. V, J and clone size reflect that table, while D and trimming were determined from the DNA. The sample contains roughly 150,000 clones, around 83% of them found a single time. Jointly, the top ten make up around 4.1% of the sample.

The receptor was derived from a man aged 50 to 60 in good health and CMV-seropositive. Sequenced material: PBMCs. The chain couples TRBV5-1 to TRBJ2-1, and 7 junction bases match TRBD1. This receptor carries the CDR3 CASSKGQAESEQFF. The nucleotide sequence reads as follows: TGCGCCAGCAGCAAAGGACAGGCGGAGAGTGAGCAGTTCTTC.